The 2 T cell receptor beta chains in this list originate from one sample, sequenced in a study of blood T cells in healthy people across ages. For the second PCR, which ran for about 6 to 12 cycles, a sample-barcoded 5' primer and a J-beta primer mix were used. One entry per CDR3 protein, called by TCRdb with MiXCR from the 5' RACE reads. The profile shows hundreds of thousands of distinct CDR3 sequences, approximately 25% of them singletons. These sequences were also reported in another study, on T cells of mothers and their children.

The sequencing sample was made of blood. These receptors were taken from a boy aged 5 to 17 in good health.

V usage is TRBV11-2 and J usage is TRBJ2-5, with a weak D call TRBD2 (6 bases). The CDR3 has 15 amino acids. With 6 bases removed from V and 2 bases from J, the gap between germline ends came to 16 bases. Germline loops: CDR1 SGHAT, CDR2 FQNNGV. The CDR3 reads CASSQEFSGQETQYF. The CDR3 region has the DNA TGTGCCAGCAGTCAAGAGTTTAGCGGACAAGAGACCCAGTACTTC.

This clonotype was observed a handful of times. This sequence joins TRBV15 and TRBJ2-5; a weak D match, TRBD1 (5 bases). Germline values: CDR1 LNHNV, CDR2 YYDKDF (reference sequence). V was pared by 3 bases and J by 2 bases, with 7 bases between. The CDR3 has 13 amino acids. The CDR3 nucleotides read TGTGCCACCAGCAGCCGACAGCAAGAGACCCAGTACTTC. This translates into CATSSRQQETQYF.